A selection of T cell receptor beta chains follows, all from one sample in a study of OX40 agonist ivuxolimab in advanced cancers. Profiling relied on immunoSEQ multiplex PCR, and the TCRdb table lists in-frame clones only, not all of them. The data show about 45,000 clones, approximately 91% seen once. The sequencing here drew on CD4+ or CD8+ T cells sorted from blood, taken in a trial of the OX40 agonist ivuxolimab. The receptors come from an adult with an advanced solid tumor such as melanoma, head and neck, liver or kidney cancer. The CDR3 runs from the conserved cysteine through the conserved F or W.

TRBV28,TRBJ1-1,14,CASSLTGRDTEAFF
TRBV13,TRBJ2-2,16,CASSLEQGGETGELFF
TRBV29-1,TRBJ1-2,13,CSVGQVGDYGYTF
TRBV14,TRBJ1-1,16,CASSQEATGGSAEAFF
TRBV6-5,TRBJ1-5,12,CASSPDLQPQHF
TRBV14,TRBJ2-2,15,CASSPYTLNTGELFF
TRBV11-3,TRBJ2-1,16,CASSPYTGAGVGEQFF
TRBV11-2,TRBJ2-5,11,CASSLGGSQYF
TRBV5-6,TRBJ1-2,16,CASSFGPPGAIYGYTF
TRBV11-2,TRBJ2-7,15,CASSLELQGGYEQYF
TRBV7-8,TRBJ2-7,17,CASSLAIYRGNPYEQYF
TRBV28,TRBJ2-1,14,CATRGDTSYNEQFF
TRBV2,TRBJ2-7,14,CASSEGRAVYEQYF
TRBV10-3,TRBJ2-7,14,CAISESVFSYEQYF
TRBV5-5,TRBJ1-1,14,CASSLPQGMDEAFF
TRBV7-2,TRBJ2-7,13,CASSWADGYEQYF
TRBV27,TRBJ2-7,13,CASSLTQHYEQYF
TRBV19,TRBJ2-1,14,CASRPQWGVNEQFF
TRBV27,TRBJ1-1,13,CASSYGPNTEAFF
TRBV7-6,TRBJ1-1,17,CASSLVVLGSLNTEAFF
TRBV4-2,TRBJ2-7,15,CASGLAGGPAGEQYF
TRBV5-1,TRBJ2-7,17,CASSLDGLALYTYEQYF
TRBV18,TRBJ2-7,12,CASSPAGYEQYF
TRBV7-8,TRBJ2-2,16,CASTPRGKMNTGELFF
TRBV27,TRBJ1-1,14,CASSLWGEGTEAFF
TRBV27,TRBJ2-1,14,CASSLYDSENEQFF
TRBV6-6,.,12,CASSYLAGELFF
TRBV5-1,TRBJ2-3,18,CASSSRGAGLQHADTQYF
TRBV4-1,TRBJ2-3,17,CASSRTWLGSSTDTQYF
TRBV6-5,TRBJ2-3,13,CASRGLNTDTQYF
TRBV4-2,TRBJ2-7,14,CASSQENSPHQRYF
TRBV27,TRBJ2-5,14,CASSVVQGFETQYF